This T cell receptor (beta chain) was sequenced in a study of vaccination and CD4 T cells after COVID-19. Study in general: At a median approximately 72 days (range 14 to 241) after dose two, post-vaccine samples were obtained.

Treatment defined: roughly ten-day PBMC culture with coronavirus spike peptide pools or control peptides (ViraFEST assay). Expanded clonotypes were found by TCR sequencing after peptide-pool stimulation (ViraFEST). Oncomine TCR Beta short-read sequencing was applied to DNA from cultured CD4+ T cells. A single record per CDR3 protein comes from TCRdb applying MiXCR to the PCR reads. Among tens of thousands of distinct CDR3 sequences listed, approximately 61% were seen once. For this clonotype: Its antigen is unknown.

Looked up from germline, CDR1 is MNHEY and CDR2 is SVGEGT. With 5 bases clipped from V and 10 bases from J, the junction kept 6 bases outside the gene matches. The CDR3 is 12 residues long. This clonotype was obtained from a human donor who had recovered from COVID-19. The V call is TRBV6-2 or TRBV6-3, the J call TRBJ1-1; 8 nucleotides agree with TRBD1. The sequenced material came from CD4+ T cells from blood, cultured in vitro. The CDR3 DNA reads TGTGCCAGCAGTACGGACAGGGTGAGAGCTTTCTTT. The encoded protein is CASSTDRVRAFF.